Shown below are 12 T cell receptor beta chains from a single sample sequenced in a study of blood T cell repertoires in COVID-19. TCRdb keeps only in-frame clones here, not all; method: immunoSEQ multiplex PCR. Of 59,000 or so clones in the sample, 80% to 85% were seen once. Sequencing input: peripheral blood. The origin of the receptors is a woman of 80 years or more with active or convalescent COVID-19.

The chain uses TRBV10-1 and TRBJ2-7; 7 positions match TRBD2. V was pared by 0 bases and J by 3 bases, with 5 bases of the junction left unmatched. The CDR3 covers 15 residues. Germline V lookup: CDR1 WNHNN, CDR2 SYGVQD (reference sequence). The chain's CDR3 is CASSESGGEGYEQYF. The CDR3 bases are TGCGCCAGCAGTGAGTCGGGGGGGGAGGGCTACGAGCAGTACTTC.

The chain recombines TRBV10-3 with TRBJ1-1; the match to TRBD1 covers 9 bases. The V and J ends lost 4 bases and 10 bases, in that order; junction bases with no gene match: 7. The CDR3 covers 13 residues. Germline V gene sequence: CDR1 ENHRY, CDR2 SYGVKD. This CDR3 is CAISGGQGAGAFF. CDR3 in DNA: TGTGCCATCAGTGGGGGACAGGGCGCCGGAGCTTTCTTT.

This clone was recorded once. This chain joins TRBV19 and TRBJ2-6; D may be TRBD1 (6 bases). CDR1 LNHDA and CDR2 SQIVND come from the germline V gene (reference sequence). The ends were cut back, 7 bases at V and 2 bases at J, with 12 bases in the middle. CDR3 length: 15 residues. As DNA, the CDR3 is TGTGCCAGTACTTCAGGGGTAACTGGGGCCAACGTCCTGACTTTC. Amino acids: CASTSGVTGANVLTF.

This chain connects TRBV19 to TRBJ1-1; TRBD1 matches at 7 bases. V trimming: 2 bases; J trimming: 4 bases; junction bases outside the gene matches: 7. This CDR3 is 15 amino acids long. CDR1 is LNHDA, CDR2 SQIVND, per germline (reference sequence). This CDR3 reads CASSIQTGRITEAFF. The CDR3 DNA reads as TGTGCCAGTAGTATACAGACAGGGAGAATCACTGAAGCTTTCTTT.

V usage is TRBV7-2 and J usage is TRBJ1-3; perhaps TRBD1 as D (6 bases). The V end was cut by 0 bases, the J end by 3 bases, with 24 bases between. The V gene's germline CDR1 is SGHTA and CDR2 FQGNSA. The CDR3 consists of 20 residues. CDR3 in DNA: TGTGCCAGCAGCTTAGCATTCGACCGGGCTGGACAGCCGGATGGAAACACCATATATTTT. It specifies CASSLAFDRAGQPDGNTIYF.

The rearrangement joins TRBV29-1 to TRBJ1-1; perhaps TRBD1 as D (5 bases). The CDR3 spans 14 residues. The germline V and J ends were trimmed by 7 bases and 5 bases, with 20 bases remaining between them. Germline assignment: CDR1 SQVTM and CDR2 ANQGSEA. The CDR3: CSARVTGGGTEAFF. In nucleotides, the CDR3 is TGCAGCGCCCGGGTAACCGGGGGAGGTACTGAAGCTTTCTTT.

DNA for the CDR3: TGTGCCAGCAGCCCGGGGACAGGGACCTCTGGGGCCAACGTCCTGACTTTC. Its translation: CASSPGTGTSGANVLTF. The chain has TRBV11-3 and TRBJ2-6; 9 bases are shared with TRBD1. The CDR3 spans 17 residues. The V gene's germline CDR1 is SGHNT and CDR2 YENEEA. V lost 5 bases and J lost 0; bases outside the gene matches: 5. The full variable domain, its missing parts supplied by reference TRBV11-3 and TRBJ2-6, is EAGVVQSPRYKIIEKKQPVAFWCNPISGHNTLYWYLQNLGQGPELLIRYENEEAVDDSQLPKDRFSAERLKGVDSTLKIQPAELGDSAVYLCASSPGTGTSGANVLTFGAGSRLTVL.

The V call is TRBV4-3, the J call TRBJ1-6; D might be TRBD1 (5 bases). V lost 1 base to trimming and J lost 4 bases, with 11 bases between them. In germline, CDR1 is LGHNA, CDR2 YSLEER. The CDR3 is made up of 16 amino acids. The CDR3 region is CASSQGQGGYNSPLHF. CDR3 sequence (DNA): TGCGCCAGCAGCCAAGGGCAGGGTGGTTATAATTCACCCCTCCACTTT.

The chain employs TRBV28 and TRBJ1-1, with TRBD1 as a possible D gene (6 bases). The V end lost 6 bases, the J end lost 1 base, and 12 bases lay between the germline ends. Germline CDR1 reads MDHEN; CDR2 reads SYDVKM. The CDR3 sequence is 14 residues long. Written as DNA, the CDR3 is TGTGCCAGCAGGGGGGACATCACGAACACTGAAGCTTTCTTT. Encoded protein: CASRGDITNTEAFF.

The chain is built from TRBV27 and TRBJ2-6; 11 bases fit TRBD2. After removal of 2 bases from V and 4 bases from J, the junction contained 4 bases not matched to a gene. The CDR3 runs 17 residues. Germline V CDR1 and CDR2: MNHEY, SMNVEV (reference sequence). CDR3 bases: TGTGCCAGCAGTTTAATAGCGGGGGGGCCCGGGGCCAACGTCCTGACTTTC. Protein product: CASSLIAGGPGANVLTF.

This clone turned up a few times. This chain links TRBV2 with TRBJ1-1; D might be TRBD1 (5 bases). Germline lookup yields CDR1 SNHLY and CDR2 FYNNEI. This CDR3 spans 14 amino acids. Trimming cost V 7 bases and J 5 bases, with 17 bases left between them. The CDR3 spells CASKEAGLGTEAFF. In DNA, the CDR3 is TGTGCCAGCAAAGAGGCAGGGTTGGGTACTGAAGCTTTCTTT.

The chain combines TRBV5-4 with TRBJ2-3, with 7 positions matching TRBD1. This CDR3 has 15 residues. The V gene's germline CDR1 is SGHNT and CDR2 YYREEE (reference sequence). The J segment lost 4 bases and the V segment lost 0 bases, leaving 5 bases of the junction unmatched. Here the CDR3 reads CASSLAGTDADTQYF. The CDR3 nucleotides read TGTGCCAGCAGCTTGGCTGGGACAGACGCAGATACGCAGTATTTT. The whole variable domain, remainder taken from reference TRBV5-4 and TRBJ2-3, is ETGVTQSPTHLIKTRGQQVTLRCSSQSGHNTVSWYQQALGQGPQFIFQYYREEENGRGNFPPRFSGLQFPNYSSELNVNALELDDSALYLCASSLAGTDADTQYFGPGTRLTVL.